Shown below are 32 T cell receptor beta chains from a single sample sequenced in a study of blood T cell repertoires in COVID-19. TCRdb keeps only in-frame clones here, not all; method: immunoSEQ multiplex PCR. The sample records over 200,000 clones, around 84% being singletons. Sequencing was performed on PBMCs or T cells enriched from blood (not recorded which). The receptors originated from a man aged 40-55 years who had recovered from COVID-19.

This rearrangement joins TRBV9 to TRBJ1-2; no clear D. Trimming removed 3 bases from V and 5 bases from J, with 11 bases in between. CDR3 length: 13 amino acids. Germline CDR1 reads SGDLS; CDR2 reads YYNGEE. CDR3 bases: TGTGCCAGCAGCGACCCAGACAAGTATGGCTACACCTTC. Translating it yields CASSDPDKYGYTF.

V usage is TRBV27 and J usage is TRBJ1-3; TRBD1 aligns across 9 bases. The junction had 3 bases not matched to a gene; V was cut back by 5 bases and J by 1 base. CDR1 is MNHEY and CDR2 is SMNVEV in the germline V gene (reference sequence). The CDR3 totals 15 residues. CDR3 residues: CASSLGQGSGNTIYF. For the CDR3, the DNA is TGTGCCAGCAGTCTAGGACAGGGGTCTGGAAACACCATATATTTT.

This CDR3 is CASSHRTGNYGYTF. The CDR3 nucleotides read TGCGCCAGCAGCCATAGGACAGGGAACTATGGCTACACCTTC. The gene calls are TRBV4-1 and TRBJ1-2; 8 positions match TRBD1. Germline V gives CDR1 MGHRA, CDR2 YSYEKL. V lost 3 bases, J lost 2 bases, and 2 bases stayed unmatched. The CDR3 length is 14 residues.

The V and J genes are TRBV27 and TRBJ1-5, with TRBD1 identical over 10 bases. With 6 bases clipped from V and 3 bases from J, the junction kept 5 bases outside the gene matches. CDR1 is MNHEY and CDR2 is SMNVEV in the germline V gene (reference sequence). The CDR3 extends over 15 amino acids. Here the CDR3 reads CASSPGQGTNQPQHF. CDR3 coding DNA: TGTGCCAGCAGCCCGGGACAGGGGACCAATCAGCCCCAGCATTTT.

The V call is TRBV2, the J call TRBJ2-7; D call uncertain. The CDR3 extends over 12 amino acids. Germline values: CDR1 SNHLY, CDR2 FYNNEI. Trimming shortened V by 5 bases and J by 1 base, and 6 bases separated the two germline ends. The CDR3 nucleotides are TGTGCCAGCAGTCCTAGTTCCTACGAGCAGTACTTC. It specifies CASSPSSYEQYF.

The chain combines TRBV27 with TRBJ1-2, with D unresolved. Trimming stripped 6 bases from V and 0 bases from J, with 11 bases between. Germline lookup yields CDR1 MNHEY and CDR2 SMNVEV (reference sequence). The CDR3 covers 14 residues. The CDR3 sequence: CASSLSQANYGYTF. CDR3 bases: TGTGCCAGCAGCCTCAGTCAGGCTAACTATGGCTACACCTTC.

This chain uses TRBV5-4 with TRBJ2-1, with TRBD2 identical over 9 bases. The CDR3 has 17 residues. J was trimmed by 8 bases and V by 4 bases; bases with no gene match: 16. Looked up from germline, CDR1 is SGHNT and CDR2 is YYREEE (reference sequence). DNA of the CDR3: TGTGCCAGCAGCACGAAGACAGCGGGAGGTGTAAGCGATGAGCAGTTCTTC. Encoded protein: CASSTKTAGGVSDEQFF.

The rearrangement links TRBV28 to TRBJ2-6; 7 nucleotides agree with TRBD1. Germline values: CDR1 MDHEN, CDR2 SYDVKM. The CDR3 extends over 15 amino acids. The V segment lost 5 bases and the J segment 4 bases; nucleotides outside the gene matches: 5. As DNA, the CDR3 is TGTGCCAGCAGTGTGACAGGGACCGGGGCCAACGTCCTGACTTTC. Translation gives CASSVTGTGANVLTF. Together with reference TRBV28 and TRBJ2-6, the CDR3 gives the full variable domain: DVKVTQSSRYLVKRTGEKVFLECVQDMDHENMFWYRQDPGLGLRLIYFSYDVKMKEKGDIPEGYSVSREKKERFSLILESASTNQTSMYLCASSVTGTGANVLTFGAGSRLTVL.

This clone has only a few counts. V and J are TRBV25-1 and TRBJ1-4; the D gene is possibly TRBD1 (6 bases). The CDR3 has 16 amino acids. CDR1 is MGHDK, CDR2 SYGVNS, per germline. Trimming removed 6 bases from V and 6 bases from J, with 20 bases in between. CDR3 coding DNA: TGTGCCAGCAGGCCCAATACAGGGAAAGGGGATGAAAAACTGTTTTTT. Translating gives CASRPNTGKGDEKLFF.

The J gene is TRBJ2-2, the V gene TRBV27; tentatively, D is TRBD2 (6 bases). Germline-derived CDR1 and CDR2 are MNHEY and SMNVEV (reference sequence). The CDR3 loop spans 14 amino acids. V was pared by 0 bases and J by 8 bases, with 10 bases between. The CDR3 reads CASSLSLGGGELFF. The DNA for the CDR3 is TGTGCCAGCAGTTTATCTTTAGGAGGGGGGGAGCTGTTTTTT.

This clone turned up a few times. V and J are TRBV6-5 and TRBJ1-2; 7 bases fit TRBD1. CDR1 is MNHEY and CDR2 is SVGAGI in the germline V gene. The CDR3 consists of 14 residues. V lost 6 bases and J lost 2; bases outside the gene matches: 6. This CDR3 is CASSRATGNYGYTF. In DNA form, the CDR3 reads TGTGCCAGCAGCCGCGCGACAGGGAACTATGGCTACACCTTC.

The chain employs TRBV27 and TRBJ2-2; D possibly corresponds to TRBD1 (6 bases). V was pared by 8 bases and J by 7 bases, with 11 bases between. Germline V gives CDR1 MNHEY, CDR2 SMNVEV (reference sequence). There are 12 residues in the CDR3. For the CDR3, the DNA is TGTGCCAGCCGGTTAGGGGGCGGGGAGCTGTTTTTT. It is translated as CASRLGGGELFF.

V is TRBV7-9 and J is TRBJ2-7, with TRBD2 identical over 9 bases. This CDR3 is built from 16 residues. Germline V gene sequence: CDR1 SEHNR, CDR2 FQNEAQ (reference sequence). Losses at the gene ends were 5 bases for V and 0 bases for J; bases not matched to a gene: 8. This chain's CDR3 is CASSPETSGFSYEQYF. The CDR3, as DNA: TGTGCCAGCAGCCCGGAGACTAGCGGCTTCTCCTACGAGCAGTACTTC.

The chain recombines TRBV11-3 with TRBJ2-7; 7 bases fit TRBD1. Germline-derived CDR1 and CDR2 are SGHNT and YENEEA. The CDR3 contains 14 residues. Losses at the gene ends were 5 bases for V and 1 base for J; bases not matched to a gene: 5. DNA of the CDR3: TGTGCCAGCAGCCGACAGGGTCCTTCCTACGAGCAGTACTTC. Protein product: CASSRQGPSYEQYF.

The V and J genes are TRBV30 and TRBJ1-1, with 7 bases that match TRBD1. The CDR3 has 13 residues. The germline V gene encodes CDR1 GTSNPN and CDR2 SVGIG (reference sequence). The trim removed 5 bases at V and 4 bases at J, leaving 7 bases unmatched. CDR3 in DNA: TGTGCCTGGGACAGGGTGATTCGCACTGAAGCTTTCTTT. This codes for CAWDRVIRTEAFF.

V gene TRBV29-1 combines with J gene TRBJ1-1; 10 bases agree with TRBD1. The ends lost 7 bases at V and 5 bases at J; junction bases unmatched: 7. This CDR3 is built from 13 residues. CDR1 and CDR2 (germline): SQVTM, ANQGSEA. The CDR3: CSAKGTGVTEAFF. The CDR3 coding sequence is TGCAGCGCCAAGGGGACAGGGGTAACTGAAGCTTTCTTT.

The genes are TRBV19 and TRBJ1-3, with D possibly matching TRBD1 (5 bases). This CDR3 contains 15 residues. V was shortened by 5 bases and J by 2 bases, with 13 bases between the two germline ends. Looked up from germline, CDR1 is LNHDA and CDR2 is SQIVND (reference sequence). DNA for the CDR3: TGTGCCAGTAGTTCCGTCGCGGGGGCTGGAAACACCATATATTTT. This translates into CASSSVAGAGNTIYF.

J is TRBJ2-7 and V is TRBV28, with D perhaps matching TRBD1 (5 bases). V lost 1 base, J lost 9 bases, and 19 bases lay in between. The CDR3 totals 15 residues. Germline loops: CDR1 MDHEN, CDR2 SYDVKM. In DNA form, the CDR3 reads TGTGCCAGCAGTTTATTTGGGCAGGGAAACACGGGGCAGTACTTC. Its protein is CASSLFGQGNTGQYF.

Here the CDR3 reads CASSHTGLAGVVEQFF. In nucleotides, the CDR3 is TGTGCCAGCAGCCATACGGGACTAGCGGGAGTAGTTGAGCAGTTCTTC. V gene TRBV11-3 combines with J gene TRBJ2-1; TRBD2 matches 14 bases. The CDR3 sequence is 16 residues long. Germline V gives CDR1 SGHNT, CDR2 YENEEA. The V segment lost 5 bases and the J segment 9 bases; nucleotides outside the gene matches: 9. The full variable domain, its missing parts supplied by reference TRBV11-3 and TRBJ2-1, is EAGVVQSPRYKIIEKKQPVAFWCNPISGHNTLYWYLQNLGQGPELLIRYENEEAVDDSQLPKDRFSAERLKGVDSTLKIQPAELGDSAVYLCASSHTGLAGVVEQFFGPGTRLTVL.

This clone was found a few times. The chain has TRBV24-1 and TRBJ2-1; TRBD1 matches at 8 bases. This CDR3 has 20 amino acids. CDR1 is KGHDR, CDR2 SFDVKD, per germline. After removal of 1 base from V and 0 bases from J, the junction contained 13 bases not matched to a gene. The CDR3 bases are TGTGCCACCAGTGATTTTCCACACAAGGACACAGGGGGCTCCTACAATGAGCAGTTCTTC. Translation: CATSDFPHKDTGGSYNEQFF.

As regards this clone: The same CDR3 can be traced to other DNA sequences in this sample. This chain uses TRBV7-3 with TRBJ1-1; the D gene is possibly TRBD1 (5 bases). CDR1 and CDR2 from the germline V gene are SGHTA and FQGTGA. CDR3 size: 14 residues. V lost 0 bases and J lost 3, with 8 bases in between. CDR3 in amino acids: CASSLTGGYTEAFF. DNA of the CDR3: TGTGCCAGCAGCTTAACGGGGGGTTACACTGAAGCTTTCTTT.

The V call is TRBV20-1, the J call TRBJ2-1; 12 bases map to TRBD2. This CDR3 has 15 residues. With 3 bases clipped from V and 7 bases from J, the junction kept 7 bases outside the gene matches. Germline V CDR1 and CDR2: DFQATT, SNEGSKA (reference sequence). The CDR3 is CSASPSGRASNEQFF. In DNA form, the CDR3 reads TGCAGTGCTAGTCCTAGCGGGAGGGCCTCGAATGAGCAGTTCTTC.

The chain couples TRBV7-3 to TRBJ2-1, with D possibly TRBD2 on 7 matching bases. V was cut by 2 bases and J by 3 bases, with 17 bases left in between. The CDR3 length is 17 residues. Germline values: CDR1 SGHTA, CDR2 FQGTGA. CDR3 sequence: CASSLWGRETRYNEQFF. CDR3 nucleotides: TGTGCCAGCAGCTTATGGGGGCGGGAGACTCGCTACAATGAGCAGTTCTTC.

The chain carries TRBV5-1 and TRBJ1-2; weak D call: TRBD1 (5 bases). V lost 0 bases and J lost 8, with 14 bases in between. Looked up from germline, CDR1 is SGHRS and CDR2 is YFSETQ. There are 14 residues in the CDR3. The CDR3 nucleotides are TGCGCCAGCAGCTTGGACGCAGGGATTGGAGGCTACACCTTC. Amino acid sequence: CASSLDAGIGGYTF.

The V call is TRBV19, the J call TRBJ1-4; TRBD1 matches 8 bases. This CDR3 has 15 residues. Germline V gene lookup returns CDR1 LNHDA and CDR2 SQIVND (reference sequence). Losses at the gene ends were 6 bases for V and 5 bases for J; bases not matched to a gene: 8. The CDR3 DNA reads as TGTGCCAGTAGCCGTTCCGGGACAGGAAATGAAAAACTGTTTTTT. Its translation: CASSRSGTGNEKLFF.

The CDR3 region has the DNA TGTGCCAGCTCAATAGCCGGGACAGGGGGCTATTCGCCGTTCTTC. Amino acids: CASSIAGTGGYSPFF. The chain is built from TRBV18 and TRBJ2-1; 12 nucleotides match TRBD1. This CDR3 spans 15 amino acids. After removal of 5 bases from V and 15 bases from J, the junction contained 14 bases not matched to a gene. Looked up from germline, CDR1 is KGHSH and CDR2 is LQKENI.

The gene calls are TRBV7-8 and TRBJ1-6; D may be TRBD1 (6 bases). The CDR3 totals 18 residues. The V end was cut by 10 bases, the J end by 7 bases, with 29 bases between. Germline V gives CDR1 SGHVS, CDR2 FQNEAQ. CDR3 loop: CATQGGGYIDPQNSPLHF. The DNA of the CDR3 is TGTGCCACCCAAGGGGGGGGTTATATAGACCCCCAAAATTCACCCCTCCACTTT. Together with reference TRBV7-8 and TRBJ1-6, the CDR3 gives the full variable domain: GAGVSQSPRYKVAKRGQDVALRCDPISGHVSLFWYQQALGQGPEFLTYFQNEAQLDKSGLPSDRFFAERPEGSVSTLKIQRTQQEDSAVYLCATQGGGYIDPQNSPLHFGNGTRLTVT.

The CDR3 nucleotides are TGTGCCACCAGTGATTTCGGTCTGCGGGAGAATCGAAATGAGCAGTTCTTC. Residues: CATSDFGLRENRNEQFF. This chain connects TRBV24-1 to TRBJ2-1; 7 nucleotides align to TRBD2. The germline V gene encodes CDR1 KGHDR and CDR2 SFDVKD. The CDR3 extends over 17 amino acids. With 1 base clipped from V and 7 bases from J, the junction kept 12 bases outside the gene matches.

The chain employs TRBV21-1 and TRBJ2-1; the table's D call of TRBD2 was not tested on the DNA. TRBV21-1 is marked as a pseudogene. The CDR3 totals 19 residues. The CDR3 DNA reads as TGTGCCAGCAGCCCCCGAGGGGTGACTAGCGGGAGCTCCTACAATGAGCAGTTCTTC. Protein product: CASSPRGVTSGSSYNEQFF.

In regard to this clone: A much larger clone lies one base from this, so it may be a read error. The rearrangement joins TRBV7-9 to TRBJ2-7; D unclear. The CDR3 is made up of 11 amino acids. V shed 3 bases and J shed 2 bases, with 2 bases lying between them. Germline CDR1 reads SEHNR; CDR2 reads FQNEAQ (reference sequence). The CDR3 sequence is CASSFAYEQYF. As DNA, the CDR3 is TGTGCCAGCAGCTTCGCCTACGAGCAGTACTTC. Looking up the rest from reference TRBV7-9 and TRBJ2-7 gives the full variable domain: DTGVSQNPRHKITKRGQNVTFRCDPISEHNRLYWYRQTLGQGPEFLTYFQNEAQLEKSRLLSDRFSAERPKGSFSTLEIQRTEQGDSAMYLCASSFAYEQYFGPGTRLTVT.

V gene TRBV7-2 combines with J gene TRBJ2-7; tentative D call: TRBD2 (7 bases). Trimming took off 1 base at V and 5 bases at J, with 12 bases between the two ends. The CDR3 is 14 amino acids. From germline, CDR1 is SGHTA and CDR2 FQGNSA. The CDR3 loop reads CASSLGGGADEQYF. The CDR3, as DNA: TGTGCCAGCAGCTTAGGAGGGGGGGCCGACGAGCAGTACTTC.

CDR3 sequence: CASSNLGGYEQYF. For the CDR3, the DNA is TGTGCCAGCAGTAATCTAGGAGGGTACGAGCAGTACTTC. The rearrangement joins TRBV27 to TRBJ2-7; D possibly corresponds to TRBD2 (6 bases). Looked up from germline, CDR1 is MNHEY and CDR2 is SMNVEV (reference sequence). CDR3 length: 13 residues. The V and J ends lost 5 bases and 4 bases respectively, with 12 bases between them.